This TCR beta chain was recorded in a study of cytomegalovirus exposure and HLA in healthy donors. Study observations and caveats: As a later analysis showed, a missense DCLRE1C variant was linked to trimming of TCR beta V- and J-genes. When a later analysis compared HLA-associated TCR beta chains with equally common others, the HLA-associated chains turned out to be more clonally expanded and to have lower generation probabilities. Investigators reported 150 to 200 TCR beta chains as tied to cytomegalovirus. Later on, an analysis showed TCR association rates differing by HLA locus, with DRB1 the most and HLA-C the fewest.

V dropped 4 bases and J dropped 0 bases, with 10 bases sitting between them. The germline V gene has CDR1 SGHNT and CDR2 YYREEE (reference sequence). The CDR3 contains 14 residues. There are a few counts of this clone. Its antigen remains unknown. Vbeta (60) and Jbeta (13) primers were used in the PCR. Only in-frame clones appear in the TCRdb table, and some are missing; sequencing was by immunoSEQ multiplex PCR. Of 100,000 or so clones listed, about 15% are singletons. Source material: PBMCs. The receptor was derived from a female donor in good health and CMV-seronegative. This chain joins TRBV5-4 and TRBJ2-5; maybe TRBD1 (5 bases). Here the CDR3 DNA reads TGTGCCAGCAGCCAGGCAGGGCACCAAGAGACCCAGTACTTC. This codes for CASSQAGHQETQYF.